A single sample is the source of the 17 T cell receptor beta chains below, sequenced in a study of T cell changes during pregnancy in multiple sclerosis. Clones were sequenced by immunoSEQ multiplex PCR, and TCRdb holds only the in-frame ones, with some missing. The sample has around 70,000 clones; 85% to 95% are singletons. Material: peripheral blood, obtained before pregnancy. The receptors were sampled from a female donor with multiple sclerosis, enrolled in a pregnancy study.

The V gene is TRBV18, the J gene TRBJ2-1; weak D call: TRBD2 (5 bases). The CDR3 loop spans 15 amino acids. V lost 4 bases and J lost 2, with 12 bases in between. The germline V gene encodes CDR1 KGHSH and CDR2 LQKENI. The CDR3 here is CASSRSRAPYNEQFF. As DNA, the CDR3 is TGTGCCAGCTCACGATCGAGGGCTCCCTACAATGAGCAGTTCTTC.

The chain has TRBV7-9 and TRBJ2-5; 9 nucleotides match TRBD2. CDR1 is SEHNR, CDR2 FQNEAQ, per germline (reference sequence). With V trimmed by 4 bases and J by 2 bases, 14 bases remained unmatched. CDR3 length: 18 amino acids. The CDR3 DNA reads TGTGCCAGCAGCTCCCCGGGACTAGCTCCCCGAGGACAAGAGACCCAGTACTTC. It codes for CASSSPGLAPRGQETQYF. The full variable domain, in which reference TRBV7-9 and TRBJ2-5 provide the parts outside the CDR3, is DTGVSQNPRHKITKRGQNVTFRCDPISEHNRLYWYRQTLGQGPEFLTYFQNEAQLEKSRLLSDRFSAERPKGSFSTLEIQRTEQGDSAMYLCASSSPGLAPRGQETQYFGPGTRLLVL.

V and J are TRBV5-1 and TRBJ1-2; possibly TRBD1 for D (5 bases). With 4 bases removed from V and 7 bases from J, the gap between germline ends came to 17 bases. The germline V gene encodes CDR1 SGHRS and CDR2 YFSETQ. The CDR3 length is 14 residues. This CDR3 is CASSKGIREIGYTF. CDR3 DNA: TGCGCCAGCAGCAAGGGGATCCGCGAGATTGGCTACACCTTC.

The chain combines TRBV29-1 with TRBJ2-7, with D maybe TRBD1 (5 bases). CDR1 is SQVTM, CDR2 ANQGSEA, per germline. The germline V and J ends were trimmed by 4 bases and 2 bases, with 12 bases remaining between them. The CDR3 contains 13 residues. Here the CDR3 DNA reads TGCAGCGTTGGGACAAGGCAAACCTACGAGCAGTACTTC. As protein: CSVGTRQTYEQYF.

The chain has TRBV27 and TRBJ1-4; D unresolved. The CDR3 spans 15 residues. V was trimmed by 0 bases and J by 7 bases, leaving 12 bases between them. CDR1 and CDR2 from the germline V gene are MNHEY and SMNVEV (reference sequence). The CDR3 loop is CASSLSWAAGEKLFF. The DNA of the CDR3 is TGTGCCAGCAGTTTATCGTGGGCAGCAGGTGAAAAACTGTTTTTT.

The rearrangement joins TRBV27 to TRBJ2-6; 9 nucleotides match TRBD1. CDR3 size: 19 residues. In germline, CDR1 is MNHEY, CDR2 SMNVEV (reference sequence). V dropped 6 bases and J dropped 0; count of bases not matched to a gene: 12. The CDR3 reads CASSQTGQGRPSGANVLTF. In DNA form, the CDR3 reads TGTGCCAGCAGCCAGACAGGACAGGGGAGACCCTCTGGGGCCAACGTCCTGACTTTC.

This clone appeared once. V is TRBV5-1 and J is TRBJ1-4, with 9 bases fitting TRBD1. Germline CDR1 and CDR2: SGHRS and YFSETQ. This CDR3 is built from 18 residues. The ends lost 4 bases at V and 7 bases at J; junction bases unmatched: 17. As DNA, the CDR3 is TGCGCCAGCAGCCCGATACCAGGTGGGGGACAGGGTTCTGAAAAACTGTTTTTT. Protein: CASSPIPGGGQGSEKLFF.

This CDR3 is CASSPTGQGFSKNIQYF. In DNA, the CDR3 is TGTGCCAGCAGCCCCACGGGACAGGGGTTTTCCAAAAACATTCAGTACTTC. The chain combines TRBV28 with TRBJ2-4, with 10 positions matching TRBD1. Germline values: CDR1 MDHEN, CDR2 SYDVKM. V trimming: 6 bases; J trimming: 2 bases; junction bases outside the gene matches: 10. The CDR3 has 17 residues.

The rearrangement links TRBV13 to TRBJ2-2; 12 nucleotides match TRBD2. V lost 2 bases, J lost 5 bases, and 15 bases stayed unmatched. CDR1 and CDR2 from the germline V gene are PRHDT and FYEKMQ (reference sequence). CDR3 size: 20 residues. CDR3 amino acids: CASSLIPTSGSRGGTGELFF. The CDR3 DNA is TGTGCCAGCAGCTTAATTCCGACTAGCGGGAGCAGGGGCGGGACCGGGGAGCTGTTTTTT.

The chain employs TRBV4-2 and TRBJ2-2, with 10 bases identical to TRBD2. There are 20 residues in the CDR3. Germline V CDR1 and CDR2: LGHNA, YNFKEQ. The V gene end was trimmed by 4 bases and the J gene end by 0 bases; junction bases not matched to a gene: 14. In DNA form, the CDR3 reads TGTGCCAGCAGCCCCTTGGGCCGACTAGCGGGCCTCGCGAACACCGGGGAGCTGTTTTTT. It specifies CASSPLGRLAGLANTGELFF.

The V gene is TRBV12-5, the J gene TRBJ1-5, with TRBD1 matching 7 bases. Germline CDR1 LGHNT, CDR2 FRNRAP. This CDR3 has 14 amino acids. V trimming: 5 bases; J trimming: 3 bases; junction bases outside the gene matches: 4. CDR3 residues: CASGKGQPNQPQHF. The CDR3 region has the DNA TGTGCTAGTGGTAAGGGACAGCCCAATCAGCCCCAGCATTTT.

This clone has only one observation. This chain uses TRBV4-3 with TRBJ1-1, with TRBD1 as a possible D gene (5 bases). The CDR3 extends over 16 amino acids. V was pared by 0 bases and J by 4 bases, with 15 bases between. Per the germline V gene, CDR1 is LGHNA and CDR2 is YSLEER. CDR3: CASSQDGGGRGTEAFF. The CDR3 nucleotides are TGCGCCAGCAGCCAAGATGGAGGCGGGAGGGGCACTGAAGCTTTCTTT.

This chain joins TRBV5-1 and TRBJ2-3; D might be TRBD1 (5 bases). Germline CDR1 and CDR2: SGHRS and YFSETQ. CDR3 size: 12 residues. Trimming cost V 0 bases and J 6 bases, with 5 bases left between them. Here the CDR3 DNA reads TGCGCCAGCAGCTTGGCAGGGGATACGCAGTATTTT. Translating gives CASSLAGDTQYF.

The CDR3 protein is CASSEAGTSGRYEQFF. The CDR3 nucleotides read TGTGCCAGCAGCGAGGCCGGGACTAGCGGGAGATATGAGCAGTTCTTC. The genes are TRBV11-3 and TRBJ2-1; 14 bases are shared with TRBD2. The CDR3 runs to 16 residues. Germline CDR1 SGHNT, CDR2 YENEEA. The V and J ends lost 5 bases and 8 bases, in that order; junction bases with no gene match: 8.

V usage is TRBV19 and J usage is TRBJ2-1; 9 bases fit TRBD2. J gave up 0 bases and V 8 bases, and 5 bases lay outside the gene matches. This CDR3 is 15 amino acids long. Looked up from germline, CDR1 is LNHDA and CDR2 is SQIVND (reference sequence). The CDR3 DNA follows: TGTGCCAGTTGCCTAGCGGGGAACTCCTACAATGAGCAGTTCTTC. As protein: CASCLAGNSYNEQFF.

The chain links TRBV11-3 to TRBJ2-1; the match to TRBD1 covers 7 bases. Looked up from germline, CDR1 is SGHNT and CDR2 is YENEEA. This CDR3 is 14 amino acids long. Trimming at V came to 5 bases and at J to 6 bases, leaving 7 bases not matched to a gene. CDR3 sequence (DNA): TGTGCCAGCAGCCCACAGGGGACGGCCAATGAGCAGTTCTTC. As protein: CASSPQGTANEQFF.

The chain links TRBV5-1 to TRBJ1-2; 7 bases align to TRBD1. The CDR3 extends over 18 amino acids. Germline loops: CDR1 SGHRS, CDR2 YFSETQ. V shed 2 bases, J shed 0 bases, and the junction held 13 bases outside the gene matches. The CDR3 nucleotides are TGCGCCAGCAGCTTACTTATGTTTGACAGGGCGTCTAACTATGGCTACACCTTC. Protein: CASSLLMFDRASNYGYTF. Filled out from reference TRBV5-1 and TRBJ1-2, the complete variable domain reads KAGVTQTPRYLIKTRGQQVTLSCSPISGHRSVSWYQQTPGQGLQFLFEYFSETQRNKGNFPGRFSGRQFSNSRSEMNVSTLELGDSALYLCASSLLMFDRASNYGYTFGSGTRLTVV.